This entry concerns a single T cell receptor (beta chain). Its antigen is unknown. A marrow graft followed busulfan-fludarabine conditioning, with cyclophosphamide on days +3 and +4. This CDR3 spans 17 amino acids. Germline lookup yields CDR1 SNHLY and CDR2 FYNNEI. Trimming took off 0 bases at V and 1 base at J, with 13 bases between the two ends. This record comes from a study of T cells after posttransplantation cyclophosphamide. Study-level results: TRB overlap between skin or GI tissue T cells and blood was limited. Donor-recipient repertoire similarity was low at 1-2 months, rising over year one. Recipient CMV seropositivity and CMV reactivation strongly tracked TRB clonality.

The method was immunoSEQ multiplex PCR; TCRdb's version includes in-frame clones alone and lacks a portion of them. The sample holds 6,000 to 7,500 clones, around 94% seen once. The chain is built from TRBV2 and TRBJ1-3; weak D call: TRBD1 (5 bases). The specimen was CD8+ T cells sorted from blood, collected after allogeneic stem cell transplant with posttransplant cyclophosphamide. The sequence came from a male patient aged 55-69 years who received an allogeneic stem cell transplant from a related donor and was CMV-positive. Some T cells here may be from the graft donor. The chain's CDR3 is CASSEALGAGSGNTIYF. In DNA, the CDR3 is TGTGCCAGCAGTGAAGCGCTTGGGGCAGGTTCTGGAAACACCATATATTTT.